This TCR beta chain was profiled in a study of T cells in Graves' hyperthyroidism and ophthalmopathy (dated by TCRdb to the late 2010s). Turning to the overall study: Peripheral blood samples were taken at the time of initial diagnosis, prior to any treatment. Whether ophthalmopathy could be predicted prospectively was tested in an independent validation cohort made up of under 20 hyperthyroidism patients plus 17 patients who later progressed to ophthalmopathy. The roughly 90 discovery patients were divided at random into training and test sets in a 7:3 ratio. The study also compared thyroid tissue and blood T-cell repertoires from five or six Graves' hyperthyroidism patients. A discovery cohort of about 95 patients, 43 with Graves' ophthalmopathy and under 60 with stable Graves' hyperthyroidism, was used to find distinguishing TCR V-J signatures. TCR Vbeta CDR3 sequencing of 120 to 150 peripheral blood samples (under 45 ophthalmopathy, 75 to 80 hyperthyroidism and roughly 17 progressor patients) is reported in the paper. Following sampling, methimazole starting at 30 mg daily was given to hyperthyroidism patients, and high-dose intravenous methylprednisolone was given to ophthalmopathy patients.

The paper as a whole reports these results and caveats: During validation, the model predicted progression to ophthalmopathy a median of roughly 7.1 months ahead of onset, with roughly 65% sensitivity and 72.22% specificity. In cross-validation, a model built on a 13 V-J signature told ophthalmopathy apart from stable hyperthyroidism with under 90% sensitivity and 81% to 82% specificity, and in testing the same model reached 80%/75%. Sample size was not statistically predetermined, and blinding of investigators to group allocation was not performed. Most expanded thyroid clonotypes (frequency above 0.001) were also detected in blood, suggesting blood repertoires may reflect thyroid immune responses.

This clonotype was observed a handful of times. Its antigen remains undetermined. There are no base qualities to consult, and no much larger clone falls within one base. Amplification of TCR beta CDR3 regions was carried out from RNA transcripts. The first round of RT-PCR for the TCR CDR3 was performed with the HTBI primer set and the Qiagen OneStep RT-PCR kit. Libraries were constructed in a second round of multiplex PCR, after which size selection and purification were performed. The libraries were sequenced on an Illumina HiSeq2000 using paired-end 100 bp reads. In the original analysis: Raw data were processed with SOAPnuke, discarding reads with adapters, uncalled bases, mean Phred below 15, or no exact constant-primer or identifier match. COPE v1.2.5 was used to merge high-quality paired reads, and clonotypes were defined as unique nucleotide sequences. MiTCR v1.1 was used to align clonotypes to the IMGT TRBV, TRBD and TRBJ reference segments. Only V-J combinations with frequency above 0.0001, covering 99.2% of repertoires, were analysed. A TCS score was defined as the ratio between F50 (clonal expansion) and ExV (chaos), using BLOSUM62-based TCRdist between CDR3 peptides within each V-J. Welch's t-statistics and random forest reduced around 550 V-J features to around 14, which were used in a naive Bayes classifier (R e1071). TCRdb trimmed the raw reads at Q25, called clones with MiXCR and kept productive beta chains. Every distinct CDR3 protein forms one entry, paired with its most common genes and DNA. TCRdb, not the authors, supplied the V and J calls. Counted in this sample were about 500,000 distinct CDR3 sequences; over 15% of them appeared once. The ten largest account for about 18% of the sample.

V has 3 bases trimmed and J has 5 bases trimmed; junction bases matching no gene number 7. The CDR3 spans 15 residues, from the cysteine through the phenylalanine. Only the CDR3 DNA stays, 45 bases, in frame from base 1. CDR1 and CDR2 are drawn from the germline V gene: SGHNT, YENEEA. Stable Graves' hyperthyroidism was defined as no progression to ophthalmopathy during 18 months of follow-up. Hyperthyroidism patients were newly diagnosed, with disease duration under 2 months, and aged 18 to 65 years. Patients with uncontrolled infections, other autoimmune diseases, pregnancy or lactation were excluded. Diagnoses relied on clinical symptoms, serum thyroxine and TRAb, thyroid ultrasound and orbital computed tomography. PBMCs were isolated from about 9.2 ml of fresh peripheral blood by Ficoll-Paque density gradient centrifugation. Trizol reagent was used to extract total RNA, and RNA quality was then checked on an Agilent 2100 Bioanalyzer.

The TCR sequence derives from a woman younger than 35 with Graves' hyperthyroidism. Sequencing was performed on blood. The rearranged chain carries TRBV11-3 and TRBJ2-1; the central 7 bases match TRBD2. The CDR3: CASSFGGGSDNEQFF. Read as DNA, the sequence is TGTGCCAGCAGCTTCGGAGGCGGGAGTGACAATGAGCAGTTCTTC.